This record looks at one TCR beta chain sequence and its context. The antigen is unknown. The data are from a study of T cells after yellow fever vaccination. Study as a whole: The fractions with low cell numbers were processed using SMART-Seq v4 Ultra Low Input.

The authors made TCR cDNA by 5'RACE template switching, adding a universal primer site and UMIs. TCRdb processed the 5' RACE reads anew with MiXCR; each CDR3 protein has one entry. The data contain approximately 580,000 distinct CDR3 sequences, 17% of them singletons. Study findings and constraints: Weaker, the secondary response had a peak occurring faster, on day 5 versus 15. Primary-vaccination clones mostly resurfaced post-booster (96% CD4, roughly 87% CD8).

This CDR3 has 14 residues. Per the germline V gene, CDR1 is SGHRS and CDR2 is YFSETQ. V lost 5 bases to trimming and J lost 0 bases; unmatched junction nucleotides: 2. The chain carries TRBV5-1 and TRBJ2-1, with 7 nucleotides matching TRBD1. This material consisted of PBMCs, taken 5 days after the first yellow fever vaccination. This sequence originates from a man between 18 and 29 years old who received the YFV17D yellow fever vaccine. CDR3 in DNA: TGCGCCAGCAGAGGGGGCTACTCCTACAATGAGCAGTTCTTC. It yields the protein CASRGGYSYNEQFF.